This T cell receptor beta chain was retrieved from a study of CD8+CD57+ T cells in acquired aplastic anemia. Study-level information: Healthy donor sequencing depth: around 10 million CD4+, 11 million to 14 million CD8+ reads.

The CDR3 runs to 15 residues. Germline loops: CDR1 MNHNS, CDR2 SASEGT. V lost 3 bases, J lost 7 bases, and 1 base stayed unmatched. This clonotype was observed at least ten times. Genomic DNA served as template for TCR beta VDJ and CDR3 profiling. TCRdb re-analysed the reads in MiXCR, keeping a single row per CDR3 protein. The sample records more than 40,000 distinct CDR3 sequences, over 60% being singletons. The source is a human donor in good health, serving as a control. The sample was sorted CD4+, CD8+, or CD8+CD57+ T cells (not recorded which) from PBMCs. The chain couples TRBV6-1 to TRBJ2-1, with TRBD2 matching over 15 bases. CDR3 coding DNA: TGTGCCAGCAGTGATGGACTAGCGGGAGGGAATGAGCAGTTCTTC. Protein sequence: CASSDGLAGGNEQFF.